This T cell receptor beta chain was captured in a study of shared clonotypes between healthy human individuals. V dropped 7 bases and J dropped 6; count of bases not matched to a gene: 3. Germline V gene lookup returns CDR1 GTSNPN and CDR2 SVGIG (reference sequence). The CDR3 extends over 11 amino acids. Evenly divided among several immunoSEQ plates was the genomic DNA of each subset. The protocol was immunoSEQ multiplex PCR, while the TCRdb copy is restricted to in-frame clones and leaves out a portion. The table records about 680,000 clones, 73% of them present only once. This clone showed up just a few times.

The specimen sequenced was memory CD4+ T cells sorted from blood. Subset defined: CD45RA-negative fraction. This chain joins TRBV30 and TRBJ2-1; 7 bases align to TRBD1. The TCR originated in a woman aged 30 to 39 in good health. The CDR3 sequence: CAYNRGNEQFF. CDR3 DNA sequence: TGTGCCTACAACAGGGGCAATGAGCAGTTCTTC.